This T cell receptor (beta chain) was retrieved from a study of cytomegalovirus exposure and HLA in healthy donors (TCRdb year 2017). Describing the broader study: An earlier analysis of 550 to 700 of the donors reported approximately 300 Gb of sequence data and more than 90 million unique TCR beta sequences from 150 million to 200 million T cells. In a later genetic analysis, genome-wide SNP genotypes for about three fifths of the 666 donors were used, and that subset was treated as a discovery cohort. Rather than drawing on any new phenotypic data, the later analysis identified candidate immune exposures from TCR beta sequences and the way those sequences occurred across donors. All discovery cohort repertoires had been generated on a single sequencing platform. The study used immunosequencing to profile the T cell repertoires of several hundred subjects and linked those repertoires to cytomegalovirus serostatus. A later analysis re-examined previously published TCR beta repertoires from more than 550 donors and added high-resolution HLA genotyping to investigate patterns of TCR occurrence. The study was designed to test whether signatures of past pathogen exposure could be identified by cataloging public T cell receptors. Among 398 genotyped donors of the cohort, an average of approximately 250,000 unique TCR beta nucleotide sequences were sequenced per donor, roughly 20% of them non-productive. Both class I and class II loci were covered by HLA typing, at four-digit resolution. Donor age, sex, ethnicity and CMV serostatus were compiled together with the repertoire data. Along with the approximately 700-subject first cohort, a separate validation cohort of over a hundred different subjects was used. An earlier analysis of 450 to 750 of the donors used high-throughput TCR beta sequencing to judge whether each TCR beta V gene segment behaved as functional or pseudogenic. Roughly 5 DR-DQ haplotypes were treated as single units for association and clustering because of strong linkage in the cohort. An early release covering roughly 640 HLA-typed donors comprised about 300 gigabases of sequencing data and around 80 million unique TCR sequences. Typing coverage varied by locus: roughly 629-640 donors for A, B, C, DRB1 and DQB1; more than 500 for DQA1; more than 600 for DPA1; more than 450 for DPB1. The study combined high-throughput TCR immunosequencing, statistical association of individual TCRs with disease status, and machine learning to predict cytomegalovirus infection status. Among the roughly 380 genotyped donors, 81% belonged to the genetic ancestry cluster associated with self-reported Caucasian donors. Here is what the overall study found, with its caveats: In vitro tests confirmed that a few of the cytomegalovirus-associated TCR beta chains recognize cytomegalovirus antigens. The earlier analysis of fewer than 750 of the donors excluded about 16 rarely observed V segments, including chromosome 9 orphons, because counts were too low. In this cohort, only TCR beta chains were sequenced, and detectable features were limited by the absence of alpha or paired-chain data. The presence/absence analyses assumed that sequencing depth was roughly uniform across donors, and that assumption may not be true. Linkage disequilibrium might explain the correlated functional status among segregating V segments, but an unknown experimental factor could not be ruled out. Because HLA typing was unavailable for some donors at each locus, only the typed subset was used in association tests. While some public TCRs were present in many individuals, most TCR sequences turned up only very rarely across donors. According to a later analysis, TCR association rates differed among HLA loci, with DRB1 alleles showing the most associated TCRs and HLA-C alleles showing the fewest. The study listed 164 TCR beta chains as associated with cytomegalovirus. The only immune exposure information available for the cohort was CMV serostatus. In a later analysis, several top co-occurrence clusters were reported to appear linked to parvovirus B19, influenza, CMV and Epstein-Barr virus. It was suggested by the authors that the approach could potentially be generalized to other disease states and immunological phenotypes. In a later analysis, 16,951 TCR beta sequences were associated with specific HLA alleles at a false discovery rate of 0.05. A later genetic analysis associated a missense DCLRE1C variant with V-gene and J-gene trimming of TCR beta chains, and an independent cohort replicated the association. A cluster of highly shared sequence variants was judged likely to represent a technical artifact of the sequencing pipeline. A further reported finding was that TCR beta sequences accurately predicted the HLA-A and HLA-B alleles for most subjects in the first cohort. In both the original and validation cohorts, the classifier was reported to diagnose cytomegalovirus status with high specificity and sensitivity. An earlier analysis of some 590 of the donors showed that most TCR beta V segments appeared in productive rearrangements either about 87% or about 30% of the time, which broadly matched IMGT annotations. A later analysis found that HLA-associated TCR beta chains were more clonally expanded and had lower generation probabilities than equally common non-associated chains. Compared with the roughly 710-donor mean, donors in an Asian-associated ancestry cluster had fewer N-insertions in productive TCRs, according to a later genetic analysis. Because the 87-base-pair reads could not distinguish some IMGT-functional V segments, including TRBV6-2 and TRBV6-3, those segments were excluded. According to a later analysis, most CMV-associated TCR beta chains appeared to be HLA-restricted, and the HLA associations seemed to be driven largely by CMV exposure. When HLA alleles, especially DR and DQ, strongly co-occurred, attributing TCR associations to individual alleles was difficult.

The CDR3 runs 16 residues from the cysteine to the phenylalanine. This entry keeps only the CDR3 DNA: 48 bases, framed from base 1. Via the germline V gene (reference sequence), CDR1 is LNHNV and CDR2 YYDKDF. The germline V and J ends show losses of 0 bases and 7 bases respectively, and no gene match explains 3 bases of the junction. Receptor libraries were prepared by the immunoSEQ multiplex PCR assay. For the multiplex PCR, a mixture combining 60 forward primers for TCR Vbeta segments and 13 reverse primers for TCR Jbeta segments was used. A multiplex PCR assay on genomic DNA amplified the CDR3 region of rearranged TCR beta genes. On the Illumina HiSeq System, the amplified TCR beta libraries were sequenced as 87-base-pair reads. For the original study's pipeline: In a later analysis, about 80 million unique TCR beta chains were counted across the roughly 610 repertoires, and roughly 10 million of these chains were shared by at least two donors. A nearest-neighbor algorithm error-corrected the raw reads and collapsed the reads into unique sequences, merging closely related sequences to remove PCR and sequencing errors. V, D and J gene segments were assigned by aligning CDR3 sequences to IMGT reference sequences. Each retained sequence needed at least a six-nucleotide match to both a V gene segment and a J gene segment. Rearrangements were classified as productive when the CDR3 lacked stop codons and remained in frame with V and J, and all other rearrangements were classified as non-productive. CDR3 was defined according to IMGT convention as the region running from the second conserved V-encoded cysteine to the conserved J-encoded phenylalanine. The earlier analysis of roughly 590 of the donors excluded any sequence lacking an unambiguous match to a single V gene segment. An earlier analysis of 550 to 650 of the donors classified V segments as functional when productive rearrangements were above 56.7% and as segregating when the standard deviation between donors was above 5%. A statistical classification framework was developed to diagnose cytomegalovirus status using the catalog of TCR beta chain sequences. V and J gene assignment, in a later analysis, came from comparing TCR nucleotide sequences with IMGT/GENE-DB human TR gene sequences. Using the TCRdist pipeline, a later analysis assigned CDR3 sequences along with most-parsimonious VDJ recombination scenarios. In a later analysis, every TCR beta chain was defined by the combination of its CDR3 amino acid sequence and its V-gene family, and reads without a unique V-gene family were dropped. In a later analysis, nearly 600 highly shared, low-generation-probability nucleotide sequences were removed to address suspected cross-contamination and a sequencing artifact. In a later analysis, a clonal expansion index was calculated for each public chain from normalized within-repertoire ranks of inferred template counts. A later analysis computed generation probabilities with a VDJ recombination model fitted to out-of-frame rearrangements, and checked the results against IGoR. In a later analysis, TCR-TCR, TCR-HLA and TCR-CMV co-occurrence was scored with hypergeometric tests, and a repertoire-size bias correction was applied to TCR pairs. In a later analysis, false discovery rates were estimated by permuting HLA or CMV assignments 20 times. In a later analysis, co-occurring TCRs were grouped using DBSCAN, with TCRdist sequence similarity added in when clustering inside HLA-allele-positive subsets. For co-occurrence clustering, repertoires with fewer than 30,000 or more than 120,000 public chains were excluded, along with roughly 5 repertoires with anomalous nucleotide sharing. This is the immuneACCESS table as TCRdb keeps it, with only in-frame sequences that have V and J called. A part of the clones is gone; compared with another copy, unresolved V genes explain less than half, and the rest is unexplained. Clone size and the V and J calls come from that table; the DNA yielded D and trimming. The sample records roughly 150,000 clones, roughly 73% of which are singletons. The ten biggest clones cover over 9% of the sample.

In total, just over 650 healthy bone marrow donors made up the cohort. At the time of sampling, all cohort members were nominally healthy, though unrecorded immune exposures were likely present. The donor tested CMV seropositive, placing the donor among the 290 or so seropositive members of the cohort. A peripheral blood sample was provided by each donor, and peripheral blood mononuclear cells were used for TCR beta sequencing. The Qiagen DNeasy Blood Extraction Kit was used to extract genomic DNA from the blood cell samples. Regarding this clone: Which antigen it targets is not known. No clone much larger than this one lies a single base away; base qualities are absent.

The sequenced sample was PBMCs. The origin of this receptor is a man between 18 and 29 years old in good health and CMV-seropositive. The rearrangement joined TRBV15 to TRBJ2-1, with 13 junctional bases fitting TRBD2. The sequenced DNA is TGTGCCACCAGCAGAGAACTAGCGGGAGGGGGAAATGAGCAGTTCTTC. It translates to CATSRELAGGGNEQFF.